The 12 T cell receptor beta chains below come from one sample, sequenced in a study of cytomegalovirus exposure and HLA in healthy donors. PCR primers comprised 60 Vbeta and 13 Jbeta primers. TCRdb's copy holds only in-frame clones and misses some; the assay was immunoSEQ multiplex PCR. Of 150,000 to 200,000 clones in the sample, 60% to 80% were seen once. Sequences were obtained from PBMCs. Receptor source: a middle-aged woman in good health and CMV-seropositive.

J is TRBJ2-7 and V is TRBV9, with a tentative D call TRBD2 (6 bases). The CDR3 is 15 amino acids. The germline V gene has CDR1 SGDLS and CDR2 YYNGEE. V lost 7 bases and J 5 bases, leaving 22 bases between the germline ends. The CDR3 DNA reads TGTGCCAGCTCAATTGCAGGGACTGGAACGGACGAGCAGTACTTC. Protein sequence: CASSIAGTGTDEQYF.

The rearrangement links TRBV6-1 to TRBJ2-7; 12 nucleotides agree with TRBD1. There are 15 residues in the CDR3. Germline lookup yields CDR1 MNHNS and CDR2 SASEGT. J was trimmed by 7 bases and V by 1 base; bases with no gene match: 5. The CDR3 DNA reads as TGTGCCAGCAGTGAAGACGGGACAGGGGGCGTAGAGCAGTACTTC. Amino acids: CASSEDGTGGVEQYF.

V gene TRBV6-6 combines with J gene TRBJ2-3; possible D gene TRBD2, 5 bases. Germline CDR1 MNHNY, CDR2 SVGAGI (reference sequence). The CDR3 spans 15 residues. Between the trimmed V and J ends, which lost 8 bases and 2 bases, there was a span of 17 bases. CDR3 loop: CASGPLGGLTDTQYF. CDR3 DNA sequence: TGTGCCAGCGGGCCCCTTGGAGGCCTCACAGATACGCAGTATTTT.

The chain recombines TRBV5-6 with TRBJ1-6, with a tentative D call TRBD1 (5 bases). The CDR3 runs to 15 residues. Trimming pared 4 bases from V and 8 bases from J, leaving 16 bases between. Germline CDR1 and CDR2: SGHDT and YYEEEE. The CDR3 sequence is CASSRLQGRDSPLHF. The CDR3 DNA follows: TGTGCCAGCAGCCGCCTTCAGGGCCGGGATTCACCCCTCCACTTT. Full variable domain (rest looked up from reference TRBV5-6 and TRBJ1-6): DAGVTQSPTHLIKTRGQQVTLRCSPKSGHDTVSWYQQALGQGPQFIFQYYEEEERQRGNFPDRFSGHQFPNYSSELNVNALLLGDSALYLCASSRLQGRDSPLHFGNGTRLTVT.

The table lists this clone with a count of one. V and J are TRBV28 and TRBJ2-5; 8 nucleotides agree with TRBD2. Germline CDR1 MDHEN, CDR2 SYDVKM. Trimming at V came to 4 bases and at J to 4 bases, leaving 20 bases not matched to a gene. The CDR3 consists of 19 residues. Here the CDR3 reads CASSSLSLASGRWGETQYF. The CDR3 DNA sequence: TGTGCCAGCAGTTCACTATCCTTAGCAAGCGGGAGATGGGGAGAGACCCAGTACTTC.

In its sample, this clone was seen a few times. The J gene is TRBJ2-5, the V gene TRBV6-6; weak D call: TRBD2 (6 bases). V was shortened by 6 bases and J by 3 bases, with 11 bases between the two germline ends. CDR1 and CDR2 (germline): MNHNY, SVGAGI (reference sequence). The CDR3 length is 13 residues. CDR3 DNA sequence: TGTGCCAGCAGCGCTCCTAGCGAAGAGACCCAGTACTTC. Protein: CASSAPSEETQYF.

The V and J genes are TRBV6-4 and TRBJ1-2; D remains ambiguous. Looked up from germline, CDR1 is MRHNA and CDR2 is SNTAGT. The CDR3 spans 13 residues. Trimming took 7 bases from V and 6 from J, leaving 15 bases between them. CDR3 sequence (DNA): TGTGCCAGCACCACGGGGTTGCCGCATGGCTACACCTTC. Encoded protein: CASTTGLPHGYTF.

The CDR3 here is CASSYRPTGFATEAFF. The CDR3 DNA reads TGTGCCAGCAGTTACCGCCCGACAGGGTTTGCCACTGAAGCTTTCTTT. The rearrangement joins TRBV6-6 to TRBJ1-1, with 7 bases lining up with TRBD1. The CDR3 is 16 residues long. From germline, CDR1 is MNHNY and CDR2 SVGAGI (reference sequence). V lost 2 bases, J lost 4 bases, and 10 bases stayed unmatched.

The chain links TRBV27 to TRBJ1-1; 7 nucleotides match TRBD1. V dropped 5 bases and J dropped 1; count of bases not matched to a gene: 4. Germline CDR1 reads MNHEY; CDR2 reads SMNVEV (reference sequence). CDR3 size: 14 residues. The DNA for the CDR3 is TGTGCCAGCAGTCGGGACAGACAGAACACTGAAGCTTTCTTT. Its translation is CASSRDRQNTEAFF.

This chain joins TRBV2 and TRBJ1-2; D gene uncertain. Germline V gene data show CDR1 as SNHLY and CDR2 as FYNNEI. Trimming stripped 8 bases from V and 2 bases from J, with 12 bases between. The CDR3 sequence is 13 residues long. This CDR3 reads CASRRGQNYGYTF. Written as DNA, the CDR3 is TGTGCCAGCCGACGAGGGCAAAACTATGGCTACACCTTC.

The chain is built from TRBV2 and TRBJ2-5, with 9 bases that match TRBD2. The J segment lost 6 bases and the V segment lost 1 base, leaving 9 bases of the junction unmatched. Germline V gene sequence: CDR1 SNHLY, CDR2 FYNNEI. The CDR3 extends over 16 amino acids. For the CDR3, the DNA is TGTGCCAGCAGTGAAGAATTAGCGGGAGCTGGAAAGACCCAGTACTTC. This translates into CASSEELAGAGKTQYF.

This clone was observed once. Other DNA sequences in the same sample also yield this CDR3. This chain joins TRBV28 and TRBJ1-2; D not certain. V was trimmed by 1 base and J by 5 bases, leaving 8 bases between them. The CDR3 loop spans 13 amino acids. Germline assignment: CDR1 MDHEN and CDR2 SYDVKM. CDR3 sequence reads: CASSLLGGYGYTF. CDR3 nucleotide sequence: TGTGCCAGCAGTTTATTGGGCGGGTATGGCTACACCTTC.